The rows below give T cell receptor beta chains drawn from one sample of a study of blood T cell repertoires in COVID-19. This table comes from immunoSEQ multiplex PCR, and its TCRdb copy is limited to in-frame clones, with some not included. The sample records hundreds of thousands of clones, 70% to 90% being singletons. Sequencing was done on a sample of peripheral blood. All receptors derive from a man aged 18-30 years with active or convalescent COVID-19. Both conserved end residues are part of each CDR3. The order of the fields is J gene, D gene, clone size, V gene, CDR3 protein, CDR3 DNA. A D gene is named only where the DNA matches it firmly. Size is omitted from some rows. Given values are once, few, many or a class for expanded clones.

>TRBJ1-2|.|.|TRBV6-5
CASSSAAWKAYGYTF
TGTGCCAGCAGTTCCGCGGCATGGAAGGCCTATGGCTACACCTTC
>TRBJ1-4|.|.|TRBV5-6
CASSLAVARASEKLFF
TGTGCCAGCAGCTTGGCTGTTGCCAGGGCGAGCGAAAAACTGTTTTTT
>TRBJ2-7|TRBD2|.|TRBV29-1
CSVTAGGLYEQYF
TGCAGCGTTACGGCGGGAGGACTCTACGAGCAGTACTTC
>TRBJ2-4|TRBD1|few|TRBV12-5
CASGLGTGLDIQYF
TGTGCTAGTGGTTTGGGGACAGGGTTAGACATTCAGTACTTC
>TRBJ1-2|.|.|TRBV6-5
CASRDTYGYTF
TGTGCCAGCAGGGACACGTATGGCTACACCTTC
>TRBJ2-5|TRBD2|.|TRBV19
CASSIPSGGEETQYF
TGTGCCAGTAGTATTCCTAGCGGGGGGGAAGAGACCCAGTACTTC
>TRBJ2-1|TRBD2|.|TRBV5-6
CASSLSLPSGRSGEQFF
TGTGCCAGCAGCTTGTCTCTTCCTAGCGGGAGGTCGGGTGAGCAGTTCTTC
>TRBJ1-2|.|few|TRBV5-6
CASSLPQGQTRGYTF
TGTGCCAGCAGCTTGCCCCAGGGCCAGACGCGTGGCTACACCTTC
>TRBJ2-2|TRBD1|.|TRBV7-9
CASSFTGGITGELFF
TGTGCCAGCAGCTTTACAGGGGGCATCACCGGGGAGCTGTTTTTT
>TRBJ2-3|.|.|TRBV9
CASSLDSSADTQYF
TGTGCCAGCAGCCTAGATAGCTCGGCAGATACGCAGTATTTT
>TRBJ2-5|.|.|TRBV9
CASSPFDSVETQYF
TGTGCCAGCAGCCCCTTCGATAGTGTAGAGACCCAGTACTTC
>TRBJ1-5|TRBD1|.|TRBV6-5
CASSTQGANQPQHF
TGTGCCAGCAGTACACAGGGGGCCAATCAGCCCCAGCATTTT
>TRBJ1-1|TRBD1|.|TRBV27
CASSGQGAGTEAFF
TGTGCCAGCTCCGGACAGGGGGCTGGGACTGAAGCTTTCTTT
>TRBJ1-2|TRBD1|.|TRBV29-1
CSVSGTATGMVDYGYTF
TGCAGCGTCTCCGGCACGGCGACAGGGATGGTAGACTATGGCTACACCTTC
>TRBJ1-3|.|.|TRBV9
CASSVGSGNSGNTIYF
TGTGCCAGCAGCGTAGGGTCAGGGAACTCTGGAAACACCATATATTTT
>TRBJ1-1|.|.|TRBV28
CASTPQLNTEAFF
TGTGCCAGCACCCCACAGCTGAACACTGAAGCTTTCTTT
>TRBJ1-6|TRBD1|.|TRBV18
CASSVLGQLGSPLHF
TGTGCCAGCTCAGTTTTGGGACAGTTGGGTTCACCCCTCCACTTT
>TRBJ2-2|.|.|TRBV5-1
CASSLAGRRTAITGELFF
TGCGCCAGCAGCTTGGCCGGTAGGAGGACCGCAATCACCGGGGAGCTGTTTTTT
>TRBJ2-7|.|once|TRBV25-1
CASSLGASYEQYF
TGTGCCAGCAGCTTAGGGGCCTCCTACGAGCAGTACTTC
>TRBJ1-2|.|.|TRBV7-8
CASSLDYIQGNYGYTF
TGTGCCAGCAGCTTAGACTATATTCAGGGGAACTATGGCTACACCTTC
>TRBJ1-2|.|.|TRBV30
CALRGVGGDGYTF
TGTGCCCTAAGAGGGGTGGGAGGGGATGGCTACACCTTC
>TRBJ2-7|TRBD1|.|TRBV5-3
CARSLVGTGAPMEQYF
TGTGCCAGAAGCTTGGTAGGGACAGGGGCCCCGATGGAGCAGTACTTC
>TRBJ2-5|TRBD2|.|TRBV14
CASSQQGLAGETQYF
TGTGCCAGCAGCCAACAGGGACTAGCGGGAGAGACCCAGTACTTC
>TRBJ1-5|.|.|TRBV19
CASSIRSGSGNQPQHF
TGTGCCAGTAGTATCCGATCGGGGTCGGGCAATCAGCCCCAGCATTTT
>TRBJ1-6|.|.|TRBV28
CASSVRGRKNSPLHF
TGTGCCAGCAGCGTGCGGGGGCGGAAGAATTCACCCCTCCACTTT
>TRBJ2-3|TRBD2|.|TRBV11-2
CASSLGLGGGVKDTQYF
TGTGCCAGCAGCTTAGGTCTGGGCGGGGGGGTAAAAGATACGCAGTATTTT
>TRBJ2-7|.|.|TRBV6-6
CASSPLVGLALRYEQYF
TGTGCCAGCAGTCCCCTAGTTGGTCTAGCGTTAAGATACGAGCAGTACTTC
>TRBJ2-5|.|.|TRBV7-8
CASSLFRGPQETQYF
TGTGCCAGCAGCTTATTCAGGGGCCCCCAAGAGACCCAGTACTTC
>TRBJ1-1|.|.|TRBV5-1
CASSLAGANTEAFF
TGCGCCAGCAGCCTAGCAGGAGCGAACACTGAAGCTTTCTTT
>TRBJ1-5|.|.|TRBV19
CASSTRGYRNQPQHF
TGTGCCAGTAGTACCCGCGGGTATCGCAATCAGCCCCAGCATTTT
>TRBJ2-2|TRBD1|.|TRBV9
CASSVDRAGTGELFF
TGTGCCAGCAGCGTTGACAGGGCGGGCACCGGGGAGCTGTTTTTT
>TRBJ1-2|TRBD1|.|TRBV7-9
CASSLGGDSRAYNYGYTF
TGTGCCAGCAGCTTAGGCGGGGACAGCAGAGCTTATAACTATGGCTACACCTTC
>TRBJ2-1|.|.|TRBV4-3
CASSQATRLDNEQFF
TGCGCCAGCAGCCAAGCTACGAGACTAGACAATGAGCAGTTCTTC
>TRBJ1-5|.|.|TRBV4-3
CASSQDRDNQPQHF
TGCGCCAGCAGCCAAGATCGAGACAATCAGCCCCAGCATTTT
>TRBJ1-6|.|.|TRBV28
CASSLVAGSRSPLHF
TGTGCCAGCAGTTTAGTCGCAGGGTCCAGGTCACCCCTCCACTTT
>TRBJ2-1|.|.|TRBV30
CAWSVLRVAEGFYNEQFF
TGTGCCTGGAGTGTACTGAGAGTAGCGGAGGGGTTCTACAATGAGCAGTTCTTC
>TRBJ1-3|.|.|TRBV7-9
CASSASRNSFSGNTIYF
TGTGCCAGCAGCGCCTCGCGTAACAGCTTCTCTGGAAACACCATATATTTT
>TRBJ1-2|.|.|TRBV10-3
CAISGEGDAKGGYTF
TGTGCCATCAGTGGCGAGGGGGACGCCAAGGGGGGCTACACCTTC